This paragraph covers one T cell receptor beta chain sequence. The source of the sample is a study of blood T cell repertoires in COVID-19. Study-level information: From the United States, Italy and Spain came samples of acute and convalescent COVID-19. PBMCs, B-cell-depleted T cells, or T cells provided the cDNA or gDNA that made up the material.

In germline, CDR1 is SGHRS, CDR2 YFSETQ. Trimming took 0 bases from V and 2 from J, leaving 12 bases between them. The CDR3 contains 16 residues. Seattle patients were enrolled during active infection and followed longitudinally. In the original analysis: Estimates of nucleated cell counts were drawn from the amplification of reference gene primers. Using immunoSEQ multiplex PCR, the repertoire was profiled, and TCRdb retains in-frame clones only, with some absent. The V and J calls and clone size were taken over from that table, and D and trimming were inferred from the DNA. The data show about 300,000 clones, just under 90% seen once.

The sequenced material came from peripheral blood. V is TRBV5-1 and J is TRBJ1-5; D is uncertain. The TCR was taken from a woman aged 45-65 years with COVID-19, enrolled during active disease. The CDR3 DNA reads TGCGCCAGCAGCTTGGAGGGTTGGGGAGGCAATCAGCCCCAGCATTTT. The encoded protein is CASSLEGWGGNQPQHF.